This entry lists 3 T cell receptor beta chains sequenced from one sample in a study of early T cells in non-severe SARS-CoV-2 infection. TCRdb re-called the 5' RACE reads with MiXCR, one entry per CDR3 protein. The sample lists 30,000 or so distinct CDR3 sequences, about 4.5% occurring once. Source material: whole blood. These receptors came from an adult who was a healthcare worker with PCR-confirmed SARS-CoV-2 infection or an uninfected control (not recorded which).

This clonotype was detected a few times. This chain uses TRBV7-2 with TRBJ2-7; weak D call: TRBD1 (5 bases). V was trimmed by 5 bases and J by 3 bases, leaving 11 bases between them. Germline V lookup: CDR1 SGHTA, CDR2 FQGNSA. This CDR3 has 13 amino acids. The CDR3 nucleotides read TGTGCCAGCAGCCTGGGGCCGTTCTACGAGCAGTACTTC. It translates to CASSLGPFYEQYF.

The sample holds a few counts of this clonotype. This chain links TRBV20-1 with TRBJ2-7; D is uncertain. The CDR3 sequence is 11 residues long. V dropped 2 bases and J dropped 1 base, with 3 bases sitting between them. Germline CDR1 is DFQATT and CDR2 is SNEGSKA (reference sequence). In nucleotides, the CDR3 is TGCAGTGCTAGATCTTCCTACGAGCAGTACTTC. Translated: CSARSSYEQYF.

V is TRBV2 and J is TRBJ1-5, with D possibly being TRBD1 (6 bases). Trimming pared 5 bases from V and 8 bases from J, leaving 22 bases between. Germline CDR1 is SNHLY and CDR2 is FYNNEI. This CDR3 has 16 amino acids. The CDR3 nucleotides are TGTGCCAGCAGTCTACAGGGCGGCTCCCGCCTTGAGCCCCAGCATTTT. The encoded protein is CASSLQGGSRLEPQHF.